Each of the 5 T cell receptor beta chains below was sequenced from the same sample in a study of blood T cell repertoires in COVID-19. This table comes from immunoSEQ multiplex PCR, and its TCRdb copy is limited to in-frame clones, with some not included. Seen here are roughly 140,000 clones, about four fifths observed once, and the top ten hold just over 0.55%. What was sequenced was peripheral blood. These receptors came from a man aged 55 to 70 with acute or convalescent COVID-19.

A word on this clone: The same CDR3 can be traced to other DNA sequences in this sample. J is TRBJ1-2 and V is TRBV5-6; the D is unclear. The germline V gene encodes CDR1 SGHDT and CDR2 YYEEEE. V was cut by 0 bases and J by 5 bases, with 5 bases left in between. The CDR3 totals 12 residues. The CDR3 loop reads CASSLALYGYTF. CDR3 in DNA: TGTGCCAGCAGCTTGGCCCTTTATGGCTACACCTTC.

J is TRBJ2-1 and V is TRBV7-9, with 12 bases matching TRBD2. CDR1 and CDR2 from the germline V gene are SEHNR and FQNEAQ (reference sequence). The V gene end was trimmed by 6 bases and the J gene end by 8 bases; junction bases not matched to a gene: 8. The CDR3 consists of 15 residues. CDR3 region: CASRASGRGNYEQFF. Written as DNA, the CDR3 is TGTGCCAGCAGAGCTAGCGGGAGGGGGAACTATGAGCAGTTCTTC.

V usage is TRBV28 and J usage is TRBJ2-3, with 16 bases that match TRBD2. The V gene's germline CDR1 is MDHEN and CDR2 SYDVKM. This CDR3 is built from 18 residues. J gave up 5 bases and V 6 bases, and 11 bases lay outside the gene matches. The CDR3 DNA reads TGTGCCAGCAGGCCTACCCGGGGACTAGCGGGAGGGCAAGATACGCAGTATTTT. Translated, it gives CASRPTRGLAGGQDTQYF.

This clone has a handful of counts. The gene calls are TRBV19 and TRBJ1-2; 9 nucleotides line up with TRBD1. Trimming removed 6 bases from V and 6 bases from J; junction bases left unmatched: 5. Germline-derived CDR1 and CDR2 are LNHDA and SQIVND (reference sequence). This CDR3 spans 13 amino acids. In nucleotides, the CDR3 is TGTGCCAGTAGAGGACAGGGGAACCATGGCTACACCTTC. This translates into CASRGQGNHGYTF.

The chain has TRBV27 and TRBJ1-1; D remains unclear. V shed 5 bases and J shed 0 bases, with 16 bases lying between them. This CDR3 is 16 amino acids long. In germline, CDR1 is MNHEY, CDR2 SMNVEV (reference sequence). DNA of the CDR3: TGTGCCAGCAGTCCCAGGCGCCTTCTGATGAACACTGAAGCTTTCTTT. Translated: CASSPRRLLMNTEAFF.